These 21 T cell receptor beta chains came from one sample sequenced in a study of shared clonotypes between healthy human individuals. The naive CD8 fraction comprised CD45RO-negative cells positively selected for CCR7 and excluded terminally differentiated effector memory CD45RA+ cells. The repertoire was sequenced with immunoSEQ multiplex PCR; TCRdb's copy has only in-frame clones and lacks some. The table lists some 2.1 million clones, 85% to 95% of them singletons. The sample was naive CD8+ T cells sorted from blood. The receptors shown here come from a man between 18 and 35 years old in good health.

The chain joins TRBV10-3 to TRBJ2-6; D uncertain. Between the trimmed V and J ends, which lost 9 bases and 2 bases, there was a span of 11 bases. The CDR3 covers 14 residues. Germline CDR1 and CDR2: ENHRY and SYGVKD. The CDR3 here is CAILSTAGANVLTF. The CDR3 region has the DNA TGTGCCATTCTCTCCACGGCTGGGGCCAACGTCCTGACTTTC.

This clone has just a few counts. This chain uses TRBV28 with TRBJ2-7; D unclear. The V end lost 4 bases, the J end lost 3 bases, and 4 bases lay between the germline ends. The CDR3 consists of 11 residues. Per germline, CDR1 MDHEN and CDR2 SYDVKM. The CDR3 spells CASSSYYEQYF. In nucleotides, the CDR3 is TGTGCCAGCAGTTCATACTACGAGCAGTACTTC.

The chain links TRBV30 to TRBJ1-1, with a possible D match to TRBD1 (5 bases). The V end lost 0 bases, the J end lost 2 bases, and 10 bases lay between the germline ends. The germline V gene has CDR1 GTSNPN and CDR2 SVGIG (reference sequence). The CDR3 contains 14 residues. CDR3 loop: CAWSVGDLNTEAFF. For the CDR3, the DNA is TGTGCCTGGAGTGTAGGGGATCTAAACACTGAAGCTTTCTTT.

The rearrangement joins TRBV7-8 to TRBJ1-1; TRBD1 matches at 8 bases. Germline CDR1 reads SGHVS; CDR2 reads FQNEAQ. The J segment lost 6 bases and the V segment lost 5 bases, leaving 11 bases of the junction unmatched. The CDR3 covers 15 residues. This CDR3 is CASSEADREVPEAFF. CDR3 bases: TGTGCCAGCAGCGAAGCGGACAGGGAGGTCCCTGAAGCTTTCTTT.

The V call is TRBV13, the J call TRBJ1-5, with TRBD1 as a possible D gene (6 bases). Germline CDR1 PRHDT, CDR2 FYEKMQ (reference sequence). The V gene lost 0 bases and the J gene lost 4 bases, with 13 bases spanning the gap. This CDR3 has 16 amino acids. The CDR3 DNA sequence: TGTGCCAGCAGCTTAGGTGGCAGGGGAGGTAATCAGCCCCAGCATTTT. Protein sequence: CASSLGGRGGNQPQHF.

V usage is TRBV27 and J usage is TRBJ2-1; 15 bases line up with TRBD2. Trimming removed 5 bases from V and 3 bases from J; junction bases left unmatched: 5. The CDR3 loop spans 17 amino acids. Germline V CDR1 and CDR2: MNHEY, SMNVEV (reference sequence). CDR3 loop: CASSMLGLAGGYNEQFF. The CDR3 DNA is TGTGCCAGCAGTATGCTGGGACTAGCGGGGGGCTACAATGAGCAGTTCTTC.

The chain joins TRBV6-5 to TRBJ2-7; weak D call: TRBD1 (7 bases). CDR1 MNHEY and CDR2 SVGAGI come from the germline V gene. CDR3 size: 15 residues. Trimming pared 4 bases from V and 5 bases from J, leaving 18 bases between. For the CDR3, the DNA is TGTGCCAGCAGTTTTACCTCAGGGGGGCTCAACGAGCAGTACTTC. This gives the protein CASSFTSGGLNEQYF.

This clone was picked up one time. The CDR3 reads CASSHRVDNQPQHF. CDR3 DNA: TGCGCCAGCAGCCATAGGGTAGACAATCAGCCCCAGCATTTT. This sequence joins TRBV4-1 and TRBJ1-5; D gene ambiguous. From germline, CDR1 is MGHRA and CDR2 YSYEKL. The CDR3 covers 14 residues. Trimming removed 3 bases from V and 3 bases from J, with 9 bases in between.

This clone turned up a few times. Other DNA sequences in this sample translate to the same CDR3. The chain employs TRBV4-1 and TRBJ2-7; D call uncertain. This CDR3 comprises 13 residues. V lost 0 bases to trimming and J lost 2 bases, with 5 bases between them. The V gene's germline CDR1 is MGHRA and CDR2 YSYEKL. The CDR3 sequence is CASSQELTYEQYF. The DNA of the CDR3 is TGCGCCAGCAGCCAAGAACTGACCTACGAGCAGTACTTC.

The V gene is TRBV6-5, the J gene TRBJ1-3, with D maybe TRBD1 (5 bases). This CDR3 is 15 amino acids long. V shed 6 bases and J shed 0 bases, with 12 bases lying between them. The germline gives CDR1 MNHEY, CDR2 SVGAGI. The CDR3 sequence: CASRTGRTSGNTIYF. CDR3 in DNA: TGTGCCAGCAGGACGGGACGGACCTCTGGAAACACCATATATTTT.

The chain employs TRBV29-1 and TRBJ2-2; D may be TRBD2 (6 bases). The germline V gene has CDR1 SQVTM and CDR2 ANQGSEA. The CDR3 sequence is 14 residues long. V lost 7 bases and J 6 bases, leaving 18 bases between the germline ends. The CDR3 spells CSGLGGATAGELFF. Written as DNA, the CDR3 is TGCAGCGGTCTTGGCGGGGCTACGGCCGGGGAGCTGTTTTTT.

The CDR3, as DNA: TGCAGTGCTCCTTGGACAGGGGAGCAGTTCTTC. Protein sequence: CSAPWTGEQFF. The rearrangement joins TRBV20-1 to TRBJ2-1, with 8 nucleotides matching TRBD1. Germline CDR1 and CDR2: DFQATT and SNEGSKA (reference sequence). This CDR3 contains 11 residues. Trimming removed 5 bases from V and 10 bases from J; junction bases left unmatched: 4.

CDR3 sequence (DNA): TGTGCCAGCAGCCCTCCATGGGGGGGCGCCGGAGGGACTGAAGCTTTCTTT. It translates to CASSPPWGGAGGTEAFF. The J gene is TRBJ1-1, the V gene TRBV7-9; the D gene is possibly TRBD1 (6 bases). The CDR3 runs to 17 residues. Trimming shortened V by 5 bases and J by 5 bases, and 24 bases separated the two germline ends. CDR1 and CDR2 (germline): SEHNR, FQNEAQ (reference sequence).

The chain joins TRBV10-2 to TRBJ1-2; a possible D gene is TRBD1 (5 bases). Trimming took 7 bases from V and 0 from J, leaving 9 bases between them. The germline V gene has CDR1 WSHSY and CDR2 SAAADI. This CDR3 is built from 13 residues. This CDR3 is CASMTEPNYGYTF. In DNA, the CDR3 is TGCGCCAGCATGACAGAGCCTAACTATGGCTACACCTTC.

The chain uses TRBV9 and TRBJ2-2; the D gene is possibly TRBD1 (11 bases). The germline V gene has CDR1 SGDLS and CDR2 YYNGEE. CDR3 length: 21 residues. Trimming took 3 bases from V and 7 from J, leaving 34 bases between them. CDR3 DNA sequence: TGTGCCAGCAGCGCCCCGGGACAGGGGGTTCTAGCGGGAGAAGCGGGCGGGGAGCTGTTTTTT. This codes for CASSAPGQGVLAGEAGGELFF.

This clone was observed once. The CDR3 sequence is CAWNPVRLASTDTQYF. The DNA for the CDR3 is TGTGCCTGGAACCCTGTTAGACTAGCTAGCACAGATACGCAGTATTTT. The chain is built from TRBV30 and TRBJ2-3, with TRBD2 identical over 7 bases. The CDR3 runs 16 residues. Germline V gene lookup returns CDR1 GTSNPN and CDR2 SVGIG (reference sequence). The trim removed 4 bases at V and 0 bases at J, leaving 10 bases unmatched.

As regards this clone: Other DNA sequences of this sample code for an identical CDR3. This chain connects TRBV5-4 to TRBJ2-3; no reliable D call. The germline V gene has CDR1 SGHNT and CDR2 YYREEE (reference sequence). This CDR3 is built from 12 residues. V dropped 1 base and J dropped 6 bases, with 6 bases sitting between them. The CDR3, as DNA: TGTGCCAGCAGCTTGTTAGGGGATACGCAGTATTTT. It specifies CASSLLGDTQYF.

In its sample, this clone was seen once. Other DNA sequences in this sample translate to the same CDR3. The genes are TRBV30 and TRBJ2-7; D unclear. The CDR3 runs 12 residues. Trimming took 0 bases from V and 3 from J, leaving 6 bases between them. CDR1 is GTSNPN, CDR2 SVGIG, per germline (reference sequence). This chain's CDR3 is CAWSVDGYEQYF. The CDR3, as DNA: TGTGCCTGGAGTGTTGACGGCTACGAGCAGTACTTC. Supplemented by reference TRBV30 and TRBJ2-7, the full variable domain reads SQTIHQWPATLVQPVGSPLSLECTVEGTSNPNLYWYRQAAGRGLQLLFYSVGIGQISSEVPQNLSASRPQDRQFILSSKKLLLSDSGFYLCAWSVDGYEQYFGPGTRLTVT.

The V call is TRBV2, the J call TRBJ2-7; 7 bases align to TRBD2. The V gene end was trimmed by 0 bases and the J gene end by 4 bases; junction bases not matched to a gene: 9. Germline assignment: CDR1 SNHLY and CDR2 FYNNEI. The CDR3 is 16 amino acids. CDR3 coding DNA: TGTGCCAGCAGTGAAGCACACCCCGGGGGGTGGTACGAGCAGTACTTC. It is translated as CASSEAHPGGWYEQYF.

Notes on this clone: The same CDR3 also results from other DNA sequences found in this sample. The chain is built from TRBV5-4 and TRBJ2-7, with no clear D. Trimming took off 5 bases at V and 3 bases at J, with 12 bases between the two ends. The CDR3 sequence is 13 residues long. CDR1 and CDR2 (germline): SGHNT, YYREEE (reference sequence). The CDR3 here is CASSSRDGYEQYF. The CDR3 DNA reads TGTGCCAGCAGTTCTCGTGACGGCTACGAGCAGTACTTC. The complete variable domain, with remaining parts taken from reference TRBV5-4 and TRBJ2-7, reads ETGVTQSPTHLIKTRGQQVTLRCSSQSGHNTVSWYQQALGQGPQFIFQYYREEENGRGNFPPRFSGLQFPNYSSELNVNALELDDSALYLCASSSRDGYEQYFGPGTRLTVT.

The chain is built from TRBV5-1 and TRBJ2-3; D possibly corresponds to TRBD2 (5 bases). The V end lost 2 bases, the J end lost 2 bases, and 15 bases lay between the germline ends. There are 16 residues in the CDR3. Germline lookup yields CDR1 SGHRS and CDR2 YFSETQ. This CDR3 reads CASSFFWEADTDTQYF. The CDR3 bases are TGCGCCAGCAGCTTTTTTTGGGAAGCGGACACAGATACGCAGTATTTT.